A selection of T cell receptor beta chains follows, all from one sample in a study of blood T cell repertoires in COVID-19. Method: immunoSEQ multiplex PCR; TCRdb's copy keeps in-frame clones and lacks some. Of around 200,000 clones listed, more than 75% were seen once; the top ten hold 6.2%. The sequenced material came from peripheral blood. The receptor source for this set is a man between 60 and 70 years old who had recovered from COVID-19. Each CDR3 is given with its conserved first and last residue. The order of the fields is V gene, D gene, J gene, clone size, CDR3 DNA, CDR3 protein. A D gene is named only where the DNA matches it firmly. Size is stated for part of the rows, as once, few or many counts, or as a class when the clone is expanded.

TRBV6-5	.	TRBJ2-2	.	TGTGCCAGCAGTTACTCCGTCTTCGGCGGGGAGCTGTTTTTT	CASSYSVFGGELFF
TRBV12-3/TRBV12-4	.	TRBJ1-2	.	TGTGCCAGCGTTCGGGCGGGGAACTATGGCTACACCTTC	CASVRAGNYGYTF
TRBV5-1	TRBD2	TRBJ2-7	.	TGCGCCAGCAGCTCCGCCCCGGGACTAGAGGCCGAGCAGTACTTC	CASSSAPGLEAEQYF
TRBV11-3	.	TRBJ2-1	.	TGTGCCAGCAGCTTCACGGACAGTAACAATGAGCAGTTCTTC	CASSFTDSNNEQFF
TRBV2	.	TRBJ1-2	once	TGTGCCAGCAGTCGGGCTAGGGGAGGGGATGGCTACACCTTC	CASSRARGGDGYTF
TRBV3-1/TRBV3-2	.	TRBJ1-6	.	TGTGCCAGCAGCCAAGATCCCCTAAGGACTACCCTCCACTTT	CASSQDPLRTTLHF
TRBV5-5	TRBD1	TRBJ1-2	.	TGTGCCAGCAGCTTGGAGGCAGGGGGCTACACTAACTATGGCTACACCTTC	CASSLEAGGYTNYGYTF
TRBV6-5	.	TRBJ1-3	.	TGTGCCAGCAGTTTCCAGGGTGGCGGAAACACCATATATTTT	CASSFQGGGNTIYF
TRBV7-2	.	TRBJ1-2	once	TGTGCCAGCAGCTTTAATGACAGGTCAGAGGGCTACACCTTC	CASSFNDRSEGYTF
TRBV5-4	TRBD2	TRBJ2-2	.	TGTGCCAGCAGCTTCGAACTAGCGGCCACCGGGGAGCTGTTTTTT	CASSFELAATGELFF
TRBV27	TRBD2	TRBJ2-7	.	TGTGCCAGCAGCGCGACTAGCGGGAGAAACGAGCAGTACTTC	CASSATSGRNEQYF
TRBV19	TRBD1	TRBJ1-1	once	TGTGCCAGTAGTATTGGGACAGGGAACACTGAAGCTTTCTTT	CASSIGTGNTEAFF
TRBV30	.	TRBJ1-2	.	TGTGCCTGGTCGACAGGCGCTCAAAACTATGGCTACACCTTC	CAWSTGAQNYGYTF
TRBV5-1	.	TRBJ1-1	.	TGCGCCAGCAGCTTGGAGAGGGGAGGGGGGAACACTGAAGCTTTCTTT	CASSLERGGGNTEAFF
TRBV5-1	.	TRBJ2-7	.	TGCGCCAGCAGCTTCTTGGACCGGGACTACGAGCAGTACTTC	CASSFLDRDYEQYF
TRBV18	TRBD1	TRBJ1-5	.	TGTGCCAGCTCACCACTGACTCCGGGACAGGGATACAATCAGCCCCAGCATTTT	CASSPLTPGQGYNQPQHF
TRBV7-2	TRBD1	TRBJ1-1	few	TGTGCCAGCAGCTCCGGGACAGCAAACACTGAAGCTTTCTTT	CASSSGTANTEAFF